These 11 T cell receptor beta chains came from one sample sequenced in a study of T cells after yellow fever vaccination. TCRdb independently ran MiXCR on the 5' RACE reads; one entry per CDR3 protein. This sample has 620,000 or so distinct CDR3 sequences, with 12% found just once. This specimen was PBMCs, taken on the day of the yellow fever booster vaccination. These receptors were collected from a man aged 25 to 40 who received the YFV17D yellow fever vaccine.

This chain connects TRBV15 to TRBJ2-7, with no clear D. Germline V gene lookup returns CDR1 LNHNV and CDR2 YYDKDF (reference sequence). The V and J ends lost 3 bases and 2 bases respectively, with 14 bases between them. This CDR3 region has 15 residues. CDR3 DNA: TGTGCCACCAGCAGGCGAGGAGTGTTACCCTACGAGCAGTACTTC. Its protein is CATSRRGVLPYEQYF.

This clonotype was detected a few times. The chain couples TRBV18 to TRBJ2-4, with TRBD2 matching 9 bases. In germline, CDR1 is KGHSH, CDR2 LQKENI. The CDR3 contains 15 residues. Unmatched junction bases numbered 6, after V lost 2 bases and J lost 7 bases. CDR3: CASSPTSGYTNIQYF. Here the CDR3 DNA reads TGTGCCAGCTCACCAACTAGCGGGTACACGAACATTCAGTACTTC. Full variable domain (outside the CDR3, taken from reference TRBV18 and TRBJ2-4): NAGVMQNPRHLVRRRGQEARLRCSPMKGHSHVYWYRQLPEEGLKFMVYLQKENIIDESGMPKERFSAEFPKEGPSILRIQQVVRGDSAAYFCASSPTSGYTNIQYFGAGTRLSVL.

V is TRBV7-2 and J is TRBJ2-1, with TRBD1 matching 7 bases. This CDR3 has 17 residues. Losses at the gene ends were 1 base for V and 1 base for J; bases not matched to a gene: 7. Per germline, CDR1 SGHTA and CDR2 FQGNSA. As DNA, the CDR3 is TGTGCCAGCAGCTTAGTGGCAGCAGGGGGATCCTACAATGAGCAGTTCTTC. Its translation is CASSLVAAGGSYNEQFF.

This clonotype was seen only a few times. The V call is TRBV7-2, the J call TRBJ2-7; 7 bases map to TRBD2. The V gene's germline CDR1 is SGHTA and CDR2 FQGNSA. The junction had 3 bases not matched to a gene; V was cut back by 2 bases and J by 5 bases. There are 13 residues in the CDR3. The CDR3 loop reads CASSLWRENEQYF. Written as DNA, the CDR3 is TGTGCCAGCAGCTTATGGCGGGAGAACGAGCAGTACTTC.

This clonotype has just a few counts. The rearrangement links TRBV11-2 to TRBJ1-2; D is perhaps TRBD1 (6 bases). CDR3 length equals 16 residues. Germline loops: CDR1 SGHAT, CDR2 FQNNGV. V was clipped by 5 bases and J by 4 bases, with 20 bases between them. As DNA, the CDR3 is TGTGCCAGCAGCCTCATTACTTCGGACAGTCTCTATGGCTACACCTTC. This translates into CASSLITSDSLYGYTF. The complete variable domain, with remaining parts taken from reference TRBV11-2 and TRBJ1-2, reads EAGVAQSPRYKIIEKRQSVAFWCNPISGHATLYWYQQILGQGPKLLIQFQNNGVVDDSQLPKDRFSAERLKGVDSTLKIQPAKLEDSAVYLCASSLITSDSLYGYTFGSGTRLTVV.

The chain has TRBV11-2 and TRBJ2-5; 7 bases map to TRBD1. Germline values: CDR1 SGHAT, CDR2 FQNNGV. V was clipped by 5 bases and J by 7 bases; unmatched bases: 13. This CDR3 is 15 amino acids long. Here the CDR3 reads CASSLNPQGEGTQYF. The CDR3 nucleotides are TGTGCCAGCAGCCTGAACCCCCAGGGGGAAGGGACCCAGTACTTC.

This clonotype was seen a handful of times. The chain has TRBV12-3 or TRBV12-4 and TRBJ2-1, with 11 bases that match TRBD1. The CDR3 length is 15 residues. V was clipped by 6 bases and J by 5 bases; unmatched bases: 6. CDR3 sequence: CASSPGTGGHNEQFF. The CDR3 DNA reads as TGTGCCAGCAGCCCCGGGACAGGGGGACACAATGAGCAGTTCTTC.

The chain is built from TRBV7-2 and TRBJ2-1, with 10 bases aligning to TRBD2. The V and J ends lost 0 bases and 4 bases, in that order; junction bases with no gene match: 3. The CDR3 is made up of 16 amino acids. Per germline, CDR1 SGHTA and CDR2 FQGNSA. The chain's CDR3 is CASSLAAGGRYNEQFF. The CDR3 coding sequence is TGTGCCAGCAGCTTAGCAGCGGGAGGGCGGTACAATGAGCAGTTCTTC.

This clonotype has only a few counts. This sequence joins TRBV5-1 and TRBJ1-1, with D perhaps matching TRBD1 (5 bases). The V end lost 4 bases, the J end lost 0 bases, and 10 bases lay between the germline ends. CDR1 is SGHRS and CDR2 is YFSETQ in the germline V gene. The CDR3 consists of 14 residues. CDR3 DNA sequence: TGCGCCAGCAGCGTGGACATTTTGAACACTGAAGCTTTCTTT. It is translated as CASSVDILNTEAFF.

The V and J genes are TRBV7-2 and TRBJ2-1, with D possibly matching TRBD2 (6 bases). The V end was cut by 6 bases, the J end by 4 bases, with 16 bases between. The CDR3 contains 15 residues. Germline CDR1 SGHTA, CDR2 FQGNSA. This CDR3 reads CASSSPGLRYNEQFF. Written as DNA, the CDR3 is TGTGCCAGCAGTTCTCCGGGACTGCGATACAATGAGCAGTTCTTC.

The chain joins TRBV11-2 to TRBJ2-5, with D perhaps assigned TRBD1 or TRBD2 (5 bases each). The CDR3 covers 14 residues. The V end lost 7 bases, the J end lost 0 bases, and 12 bases lay between the germline ends. In germline, CDR1 is SGHAT, CDR2 FQNNGV. CDR3 sequence reads: CASMPGTDQETQYF. CDR3 coding DNA: TGTGCCAGCATGCCGGGGACGGACCAAGAGACCCAGTACTTC.